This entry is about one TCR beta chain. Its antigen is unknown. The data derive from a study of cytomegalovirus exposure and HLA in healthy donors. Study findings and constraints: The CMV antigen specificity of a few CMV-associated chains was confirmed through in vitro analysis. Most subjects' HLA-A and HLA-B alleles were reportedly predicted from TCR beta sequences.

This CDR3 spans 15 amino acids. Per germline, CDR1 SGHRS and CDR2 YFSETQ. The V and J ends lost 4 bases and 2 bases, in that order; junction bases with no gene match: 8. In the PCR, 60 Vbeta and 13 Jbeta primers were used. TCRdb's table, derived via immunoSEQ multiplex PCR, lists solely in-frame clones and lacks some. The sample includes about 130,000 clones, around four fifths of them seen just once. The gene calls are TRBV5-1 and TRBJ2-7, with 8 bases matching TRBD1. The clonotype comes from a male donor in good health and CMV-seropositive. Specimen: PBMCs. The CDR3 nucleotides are TGCGCCAGCAGCCTGGGACAGGCAATTGCCTACGAGCAGTACTTC. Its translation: CASSLGQAIAYEQYF.